The 20 T cell receptor beta chains reported below all come from one sample, sequenced in a study of blood T cell repertoires in COVID-19. Assay used: immunoSEQ multiplex PCR; TCRdb lists only in-frame clones, some missing. The sample lists 150,000 to 200,000 clones, around 90% seen once, with around 5% in the top ten. Source material: peripheral blood. The receptors stem from a human donor in a cohort sampled during active COVID-19.

V is TRBV19 and J is TRBJ2-5; a possible D gene is TRBD2 (6 bases). CDR1 LNHDA and CDR2 SQIVND come from the germline V gene (reference sequence). The V end lost 1 base, the J end lost 7 bases, and 16 bases lay between the germline ends. This CDR3 has 15 amino acids. CDR3 region: CASSIGRTTAGTQYF. In DNA form, the CDR3 reads TGTGCCAGTAGTATAGGAAGGACTACCGCCGGGACCCAGTACTTC.

The J gene is TRBJ1-6, the V gene TRBV6-6; 10 bases match TRBD1. The CDR3 loop spans 16 amino acids. J gave up 6 bases and V 6 bases, and 8 bases lay outside the gene matches. Germline V gene lookup returns CDR1 MNHNY and CDR2 SVGAGI (reference sequence). CDR3 bases: TGTGCCAGCAGCCTACCTGGACAGGGGGTTAATTCACCCCTCCACTTT. Encoded protein: CASSLPGQGVNSPLHF.

J is TRBJ2-7 and V is TRBV19; 7 nucleotides agree with TRBD2. Germline values: CDR1 LNHDA, CDR2 SQIVND (reference sequence). This CDR3 has 15 residues. V lost 1 base, J lost 6 bases, and 9 bases stayed unmatched. This CDR3 is CASSIAASGKSEQYF. In DNA, the CDR3 is TGTGCCAGTAGTATAGCGGCTAGCGGTAAATCCGAGCAGTACTTC.

The gene calls are TRBV6-2 or TRBV6-3 and TRBJ2-1; 8 bases align to TRBD2. The trim removed 6 bases at V and 0 bases at J, leaving 16 bases unmatched. CDR3 length: 19 amino acids. Looked up from germline, CDR1 is MNHEY and CDR2 is SVGEGT. The CDR3 is CASRYTLLAGRSSYNEQFF. DNA for the CDR3: TGTGCCAGCAGATACACCCTTTTAGCGGGAAGGAGCTCCTACAATGAGCAGTTCTTC.

The V gene is TRBV2, the J gene TRBJ2-1, with no clear D. This CDR3 has 12 amino acids. Germline CDR1 reads SNHLY; CDR2 reads FYNNEI. V was shortened by 5 bases and J by 8 bases, with 10 bases between the two germline ends. CDR3 bases: TGTGCCAGCAGTTCCGACATGTATGAGCAGTTCTTC. Encoded protein: CASSSDMYEQFF. Variable domain in full (rest from reference TRBV2 and TRBJ2-1): EPEVTQTPSHQVTQMGQEVILRCVPISNHLYFYWYRQILGQKVEFLVSFYNNEISEKSEIFDDQFSVERPDGSNFTLKIRSTKLEDSAMYFCASSSDMYEQFFGPGTRLTVL.

CDR3 amino acids: CASSTGTGANQPQHF. The CDR3 DNA is TGTGCCAGTAGTACTGGGACAGGGGCCAATCAGCCCCAGCATTTT. The chain links TRBV19 to TRBJ1-5; 10 bases line up with TRBD1. The CDR3 is 15 residues long. J lost 3 bases, V lost 4 bases, and 3 bases had no gene match. The germline gives CDR1 LNHDA, CDR2 SQIVND (reference sequence).

CDR3 coding DNA: TGCGCCAGCAGCCTAACCCAGGGTCCCCACGAGCAGTACTTC. The encoded protein is CASSLTQGPHEQYF. V usage is TRBV5-1 and J usage is TRBJ2-7, with D possibly TRBD1 on 5 matching bases. The CDR3 has 14 residues. Germline V gene sequence: CDR1 SGHRS, CDR2 YFSETQ. Trimming shortened V by 4 bases and J by 5 bases, and 16 bases separated the two germline ends.

The V call is TRBV5-1, the J call TRBJ2-3; tentatively, D is TRBD1 (6 bases). Germline V gene sequence: CDR1 SGHRS, CDR2 YFSETQ. Trimming cost V 0 bases and J 7 bases, with 15 bases left between them. CDR3 size: 15 residues. The CDR3 protein is CASSLVQGSPNTQYF. The DNA for the CDR3 is TGCGCCAGCAGCTTGGTTCAGGGGTCTCCGAATACGCAGTATTTT.

The V gene is TRBV11-2, the J gene TRBJ1-5, with TRBD1 as a possible D gene (6 bases). CDR3 length: 14 amino acids. Trimming shortened V by 1 base and J by 7 bases, and 11 bases separated the two germline ends. Germline assignment: CDR1 SGHAT and CDR2 FQNNGV. CDR3 region: CASSLVGAGQPQHF. CDR3 in DNA: TGTGCCAGCAGCTTAGTGGGGGCAGGGCAGCCCCAGCATTTT.

The CDR3 spells CATAKGHGEKLFF. CDR3 coding DNA: TGTGCCACCGCCAAGGGACACGGTGAAAAACTGTTTTTT. The rearrangement links TRBV24-1 to TRBJ1-4, with D maybe TRBD1 (6 bases). This CDR3 region has 13 residues. Germline-derived CDR1 and CDR2 are KGHDR and SFDVKD. Trimming left V 9 bases short and J 7 bases short, with 14 bases between.

The CDR3 spells CSAAYNEQFF. The DNA of the CDR3 is TGCAGTGCAGCTTACAATGAGCAGTTCTTC. This chain joins TRBV20-1 and TRBJ2-1; D is unresolved. V was clipped by 6 bases and J by 4 bases, with 4 bases between them. The CDR3 spans 10 residues. CDR1 DFQATT and CDR2 SNEGSKA come from the germline V gene (reference sequence).

The V and J genes are TRBV7-9 and TRBJ2-6; D not certain. This CDR3 is built from 14 residues. V was trimmed by 2 bases and J by 0 bases, leaving 2 bases between them. The germline V gene has CDR1 SEHNR and CDR2 FQNEAQ (reference sequence). In DNA, the CDR3 is TGTGCCAGCAGCTTATACTCTGGGGCCAACGTCCTGACTTTC. Translated, it gives CASSLYSGANVLTF.

The chain couples TRBV5-1 to TRBJ2-1; D is uncertain. The CDR3 consists of 13 residues. The germline V gene encodes CDR1 SGHRS and CDR2 YFSETQ. V lost 1 base and J 8 bases, leaving 10 bases between the germline ends. This CDR3 is CASSLNAMDEQFF. CDR3 coding DNA: TGCGCCAGCAGCTTGAATGCGATGGATGAGCAGTTCTTC.

The chain carries TRBV29-1 and TRBJ2-3; 7 bases are a match to TRBD2. CDR3 length: 16 amino acids. Looked up from germline, CDR1 is SQVTM and CDR2 is ANQGSEA. V shed 8 bases, J shed 4 bases, and the junction held 18 bases outside the gene matches. CDR3 amino acids: CSMLLHGLGQADTQYF. CDR3 coding DNA: TGCAGCATGTTACTGCACGGACTAGGCCAAGCAGATACGCAGTATTTT.

This clone is a singleton in its sample. The rearrangement uses TRBV4-3 and TRBJ1-6; 9 bases map to TRBD1. V shed 2 bases and J 10 bases; nucleotides not matched to a gene: 6. The CDR3 extends over 15 amino acids. Germline CDR1 is LGHNA and CDR2 is YSLEER. The CDR3 loop reads CASSQWTGEESPLHF. CDR3 nucleotide sequence: TGCGCCAGCAGCCAATGGACAGGGGAGGAGTCACCCCTCCACTTT.

The chain is built from TRBV28 and TRBJ2-6; no clear D gene. Germline V lookup: CDR1 MDHEN, CDR2 SYDVKM. The length of the CDR3 is 17 residues. The V end lost 2 bases, the J end lost 0 bases, and 11 bases lay between the germline ends. The CDR3 protein is CASSLVLLPSGANVLTF. For the CDR3, the DNA is TGTGCCAGCAGTTTAGTTCTTCTCCCCTCTGGGGCCAACGTCCTGACTTTC.

The chain employs TRBV6-5 and TRBJ1-1; 8 bases map to TRBD1. J lost 9 bases, V lost 6 bases, and 6 bases had no gene match. The CDR3 contains 12 residues. In germline, CDR1 is MNHEY, CDR2 SVGAGI. The CDR3 loop is CASSPRTGKAFF. The DNA for the CDR3 is TGTGCCAGCAGCCCCAGGACAGGGAAAGCTTTCTTT.

This chain connects TRBV27 to TRBJ1-4, with 10 bases that match TRBD1. The V and J ends lost 3 bases and 7 bases, in that order; junction bases with no gene match: 5. Germline V gives CDR1 MNHEY, CDR2 SMNVEV (reference sequence). This CDR3 contains 15 residues. The CDR3 protein is CASSFGTGVGEKLFF. In DNA, the CDR3 is TGTGCCAGCAGTTTCGGGACAGGGGTTGGTGAAAAACTGTTTTTT.

The chain carries TRBV3-1 (or the pseudogene TRBV3-2) and TRBJ2-1; D call uncertain. Germline CDR1 reads LGHDT; CDR2 reads YNNKEL (reference sequence). V was clipped by 0 bases and J by 7 bases, with 10 bases between them. This CDR3 region has 14 residues. The CDR3 nucleotides are TGTGCCAGCAGCCAAGATCCCCCTCAGAATGAGCAGTTCTTC. The encoded protein is CASSQDPPQNEQFF.

The chain carries TRBV19 and TRBJ2-1, with 8 positions matching TRBD2. This CDR3 has 14 amino acids. Germline V gene lookup returns CDR1 LNHDA and CDR2 SQIVND (reference sequence). Trimming took 5 bases from V and 6 from J; bases not matched to a gene: 6. The CDR3 spells CASSFPGTSNEQFF. The CDR3 bases are TGTGCCAGTAGTTTCCCCGGGACTAGCAATGAGCAGTTCTTC. The full variable domain, completed using reference TRBV19 and TRBJ2-1, is DGGITQSPKYLFRKEGQNVTLSCEQNLNHDAMYWYRQDPGQGLRLIYYSQIVNDFQKGDIAEGYSVSREKKESFPLTVTSAQKNPTAFYLCASSFPGTSNEQFFGPGTRLTVL.